This T cell receptor (beta chain) stems from a study of spatial heterogeneity in lung cancer. General observations from the study: Mutation tallies in tumors tracked expanded intratumoral alpha and beta TCR counts.

One entry per CDR3 protein, called by TCRdb with MiXCR from the 5' RACE reads. The sample has about 9,800 distinct CDR3 sequences; 6% to 7% are singletons. This clonotype was counted at least ten times. Its target is unknown. Time point reported: sample taken at primary tumor resection. Donors were under 90 untreated early-stage non-small cell lung cancer patients. Whole RNA from tumor, nontumor lung or frozen PBMC was sequenced unsorted. V was clipped by 7 bases and J by 5 bases, with 19 bases between them. Germline CDR1 and CDR2: MNHEY and SMNVEV (reference sequence). The CDR3 contains 15 residues. This specimen consisted of lung tumor tissue, obtained at surgery. The source of this sequence is a male donor with early-stage non-small cell lung cancer. The chain is built from TRBV27 and TRBJ2-3; D possibly corresponds to TRBD2 (7 bases). CDR3: CASIPTGGFVDTQYF. CDR3 nucleotide sequence: TGTGCCAGCATCCCAACGGGGGGCTTCGTAGATACGCAGTATTTT.